The source of this TCR beta chain is a study of graft-versus-host responses after intestinal transplantation. Study details: Induction with anti-thymocyte globulin, then tacrolimus and steroids for roughly three years, was given to all recipients.

Profiling relied on immunoSEQ multiplex PCR, and the TCRdb table lists in-frame clones only, not all of them. The sample yields around 100,000 clones, more than 80% seen once. General study findings and limits: Across patients carrying graft-donor T cell macrochimerism, allografts held high graft-versus-host to host-versus-graft clonal ratios. Levels of circulating GvH clones at their peak were associated with early post-transplant HvG declines. Investigators detected GvH clones in recipient marrow, with some emerging earlier in ileum or blood.

As concerns this clone: What it recognizes is unknown.

The source is a human donor who was the organ donor for an intestinal transplant. The starting material was unstimulated CD4+ T cells sorted from spleen or lymph node cells, obtained before transplant.

Written as DNA, the CDR3 is TGTGCCAGCAGTTTAACAGGTAATCAGCCCCAGCATTTT. This encodes CASSLTGNQPQHF. This rearrangement joins TRBV6-6 to TRBJ1-5, with a tentative D call TRBD1 (5 bases). The CDR3 sequence is 13 residues long. The V end was cut by 4 bases, the J end by 4 bases, with 8 bases between. Germline values: CDR1 MNHNY, CDR2 SVGAGI (reference sequence).